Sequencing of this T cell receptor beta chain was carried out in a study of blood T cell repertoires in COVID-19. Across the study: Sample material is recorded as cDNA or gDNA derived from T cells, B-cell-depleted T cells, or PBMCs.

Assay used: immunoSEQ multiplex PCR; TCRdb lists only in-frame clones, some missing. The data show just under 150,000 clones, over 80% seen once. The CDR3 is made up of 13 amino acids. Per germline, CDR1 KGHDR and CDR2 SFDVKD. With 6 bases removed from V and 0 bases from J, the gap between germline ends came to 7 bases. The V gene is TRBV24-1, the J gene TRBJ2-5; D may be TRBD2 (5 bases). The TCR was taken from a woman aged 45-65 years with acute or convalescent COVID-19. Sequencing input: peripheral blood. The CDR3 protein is CATSFGDQETQYF. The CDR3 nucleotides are TGTGCCACCAGTTTCGGGGACCAAGAGACCCAGTACTTC.